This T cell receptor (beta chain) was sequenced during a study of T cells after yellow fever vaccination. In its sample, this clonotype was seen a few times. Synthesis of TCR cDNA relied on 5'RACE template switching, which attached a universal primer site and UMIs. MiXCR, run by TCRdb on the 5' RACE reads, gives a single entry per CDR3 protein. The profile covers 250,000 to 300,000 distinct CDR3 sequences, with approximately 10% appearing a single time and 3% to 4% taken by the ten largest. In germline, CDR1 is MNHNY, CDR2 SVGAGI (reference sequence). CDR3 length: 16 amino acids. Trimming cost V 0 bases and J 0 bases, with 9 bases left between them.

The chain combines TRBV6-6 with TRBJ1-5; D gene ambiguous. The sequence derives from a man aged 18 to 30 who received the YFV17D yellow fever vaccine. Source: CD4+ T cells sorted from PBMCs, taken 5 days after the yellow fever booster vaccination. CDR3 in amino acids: CASSYSKALSNQPQHF. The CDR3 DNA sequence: TGTGCCAGCAGTTACTCGAAGGCACTTAGCAATCAGCCCCAGCATTTT.